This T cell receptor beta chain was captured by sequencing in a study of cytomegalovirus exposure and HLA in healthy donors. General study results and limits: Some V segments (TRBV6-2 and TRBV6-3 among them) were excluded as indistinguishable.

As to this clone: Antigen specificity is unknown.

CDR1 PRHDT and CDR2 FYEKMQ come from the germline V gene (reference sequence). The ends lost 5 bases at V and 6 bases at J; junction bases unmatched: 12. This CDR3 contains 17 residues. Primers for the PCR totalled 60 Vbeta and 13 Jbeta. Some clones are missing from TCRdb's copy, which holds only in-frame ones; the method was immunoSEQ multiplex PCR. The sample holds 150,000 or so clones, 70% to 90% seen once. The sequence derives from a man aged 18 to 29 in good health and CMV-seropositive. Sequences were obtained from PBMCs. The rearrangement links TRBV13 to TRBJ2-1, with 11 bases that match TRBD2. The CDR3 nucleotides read TGTGCCAGCAGCGCCGAAACTAAACTAGCGGGGGTCAATGAGCAGTTCTTC. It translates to CASSAETKLAGVNEQFF.